Below, 12 T cell receptor beta chains from the same sample are listed, as sequenced in a study of CD8 T cells in Susac syndrome. Reverse transcription of roughly 0.5 to 1 ug RNA used random hexamers. TCRdb itself ran the immunoSEQ multiplex PCR reads through MiXCR, one entry per CDR3 protein. The sample carries about 130,000 distinct CDR3 sequences, over 90% recorded once. Specimen: CD4+ T cells from PBMCs. These receptors were taken from a human donor in good health.

V gene TRBV7-2 combines with J gene TRBJ2-7; the match to TRBD2 covers 9 bases. J was trimmed by 2 bases and V by 3 bases; bases with no gene match: 2. The germline V gene encodes CDR1 SGHTA and CDR2 FQGNSA. This CDR3 has 14 residues. The CDR3 protein is CASSFIAGAYEQYF. CDR3 DNA sequence: TGTGCCAGCAGCTTCATAGCGGGAGCCTACGAGCAGTACTTC.

This chain connects TRBV29-1 to TRBJ2-5, with D perhaps TRBD2 (6 bases). CDR3 length: 11 residues. The germline V gene encodes CDR1 SQVTM and CDR2 ANQGSEA. V was cut by 7 bases and J by 4 bases, with 10 bases left in between. The CDR3 loop is CSGRGSETQYF. DNA of the CDR3: TGCAGCGGTCGGGGGTCAGAGACCCAGTACTTC.

This chain connects TRBV7-2 to TRBJ2-7, with 13 bases aligning to TRBD2. Trimming took 5 bases from V and 6 from J; bases not matched to a gene: 7. CDR3 size: 15 residues. The germline V gene has CDR1 SGHTA and CDR2 FQGNSA. In DNA, the CDR3 is TGTGCCAGCAGCCAAGGGACTAGCGGGATTGGCGAGCAGTACTTC. Translating it yields CASSQGTSGIGEQYF.

In its sample, this clonotype was seen once. This chain uses TRBV3-1 with TRBJ2-6; D is unresolved. CDR1 is LGHDT and CDR2 is YNNKEL in the germline V gene (reference sequence). V lost 0 bases and J 0 bases, leaving 15 bases between the germline ends. This CDR3 contains 19 residues. The CDR3 bases are TGTGCCAGCAGCCAAGAAGTTGCCGGTCACTACTCTGGGGCCAACGTCCTGACTTTC. Translated, it gives CASSQEVAGHYSGANVLTF. Using reference TRBV3-1 and TRBJ2-6 for the parts outside the CDR3, the full variable domain is DTAVSQTPKYLVTQMGNDKSIKCEQNLGHDTMYWYKQDSKKFLKIMFSYNNKELIINETVPNRFSPKSPDKAHLNLHINSLELGDSAVYFCASSQEVAGHYSGANVLTFGAGSRLTVL.

The chain has TRBV11-1 and TRBJ2-7; 8 bases align to TRBD2. The CDR3 extends over 14 amino acids. Germline values: CDR1 SGHAT, CDR2 FQDESV (reference sequence). V lost 8 bases, J lost 7 bases, and 13 bases stayed unmatched. The CDR3 spells CASAAGVALGEQYF. The CDR3 bases are TGTGCCAGCGCAGCGGGAGTAGCTTTGGGTGAGCAGTACTTC.

V is TRBV6-5 and J is TRBJ2-7; 8 bases map to TRBD1. This CDR3 has 15 residues. CDR1 and CDR2 (germline): MNHEY, SVGAGI. After removal of 4 bases from V and 4 bases from J, the junction contained 9 bases not matched to a gene. The CDR3 region is CASSSSGTGPYEQYF. As DNA, the CDR3 is TGTGCCAGCAGTTCATCCGGGACAGGACCTTACGAGCAGTACTTC.

The CDR3 DNA sequence: TGTGCCAGCAGCTTAGTAGGGGTCACAGGGGCTCTCTCATATGGCTACACCTTC. The encoded protein is CASSLVGVTGALSYGYTF. The chain uses TRBV7-2 and TRBJ1-2, with TRBD1 identical over 7 bases. The CDR3 totals 18 residues. Per the germline V gene, CDR1 is SGHTA and CDR2 is FQGNSA. V was clipped by 1 base and J by 5 bases; unmatched bases: 16.

The chain links TRBV24-1 to TRBJ2-1; D is unclear. The V gene lost 5 bases and the J gene lost 10 bases, with 11 bases spanning the gap. CDR3 length: 12 amino acids. CDR1 KGHDR and CDR2 SFDVKD come from the germline V gene. Here the CDR3 reads CATSAGSWEQFF. CDR3 bases: TGTGCCACCAGTGCCGGGTCTTGGGAGCAGTTCTTC.

V gene TRBV7-2 combines with J gene TRBJ2-7; a possible D gene is TRBD2 (5 bases). V lost 4 bases, J lost 4 bases, and 5 bases lay in between. The CDR3 sequence is 11 residues long. The V gene's germline CDR1 is SGHTA and CDR2 FQGNSA. The CDR3 here is CASSWRYEQYF. The CDR3 nucleotides are TGTGCCAGCAGCTGGAGGTACGAGCAGTACTTC.

The V and J genes are TRBV12-3 or TRBV12-4 and TRBJ2-7; 12 positions match TRBD2. CDR3 length: 14 residues. The J segment lost 3 bases and the V segment lost 7 bases, leaving 4 bases of the junction unmatched. The CDR3 loop reads CASTLTSGSYEQYF. Written as DNA, the CDR3 is TGTGCCAGCACCCTGACTAGCGGGAGCTACGAGCAGTACTTC.

A note on this clonotype: The CDR3 ends on some other residue instead of the conserved phenylalanine or tryptophan, so this is likely a read error. This sequence joins TRBV28 and TRBJ2-1; weak D call: TRBD1 (6 bases). The CDR3 has 17 amino acids. Germline CDR1 and CDR2: MDHEN and SYDVKM. Trimming shortened V by 1 base and J by 0 bases, and 13 bases separated the two germline ends. CDR3 DNA: TGTGCCAGCAGTTTATCCCGACAGGTTGTCTCCTACAATGAGCAGTTCCTC. The encoded protein is CASSLSRQVVSYNEQFL.

The V and J genes are TRBV28 and TRBJ1-2; D is undetermined. Germline V lookup: CDR1 MDHEN, CDR2 SYDVKM. This CDR3 contains 11 residues. CDR3 amino acids: CGTSLNYGYTF. The CDR3 DNA reads TGTGGCACGTCCCTAAACTATGGCTACACCTTC.